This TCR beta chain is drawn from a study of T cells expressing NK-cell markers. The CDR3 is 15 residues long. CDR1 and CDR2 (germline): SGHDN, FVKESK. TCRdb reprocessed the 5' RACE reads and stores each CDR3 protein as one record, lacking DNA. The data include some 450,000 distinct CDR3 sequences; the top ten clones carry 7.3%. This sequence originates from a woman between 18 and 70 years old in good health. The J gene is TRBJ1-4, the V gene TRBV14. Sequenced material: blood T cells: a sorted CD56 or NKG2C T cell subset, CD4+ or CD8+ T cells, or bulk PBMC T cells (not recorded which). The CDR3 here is CASSRAGGTNEKLFF.